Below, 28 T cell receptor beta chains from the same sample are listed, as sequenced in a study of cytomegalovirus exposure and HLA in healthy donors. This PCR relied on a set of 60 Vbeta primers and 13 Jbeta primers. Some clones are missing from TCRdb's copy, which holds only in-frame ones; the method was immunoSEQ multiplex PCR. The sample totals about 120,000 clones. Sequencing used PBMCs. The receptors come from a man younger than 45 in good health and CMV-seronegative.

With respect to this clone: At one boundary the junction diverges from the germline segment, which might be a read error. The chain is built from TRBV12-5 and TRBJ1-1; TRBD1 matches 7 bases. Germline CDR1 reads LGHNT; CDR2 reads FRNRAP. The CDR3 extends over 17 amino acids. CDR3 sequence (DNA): TGTGCTAGTGGTTTGGTACTGGGACAGAGCATGAACACTGGAGCTTTCTTT. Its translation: CASGLVLGQSMNTGAFF.

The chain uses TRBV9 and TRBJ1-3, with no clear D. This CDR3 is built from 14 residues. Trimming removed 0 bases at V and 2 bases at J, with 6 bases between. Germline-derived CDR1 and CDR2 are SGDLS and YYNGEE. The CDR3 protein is CASSVGGAGNTIYF. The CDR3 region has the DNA TGTGCCAGCAGCGTAGGAGGAGCTGGAAACACCATATATTTT.

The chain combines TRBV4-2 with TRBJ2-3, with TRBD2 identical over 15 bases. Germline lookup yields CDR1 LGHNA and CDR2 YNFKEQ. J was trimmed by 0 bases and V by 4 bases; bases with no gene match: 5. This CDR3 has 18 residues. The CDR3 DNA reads TGTGCCAGCAGCCGGACTAGCGGGGGGGCGGGGAGCACAGATACGCAGTATTTT. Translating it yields CASSRTSGGAGSTDTQYF.

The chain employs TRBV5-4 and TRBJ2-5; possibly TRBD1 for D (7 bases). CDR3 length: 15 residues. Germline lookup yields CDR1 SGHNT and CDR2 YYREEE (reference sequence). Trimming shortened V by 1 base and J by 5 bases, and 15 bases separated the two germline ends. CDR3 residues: CASSLIRQGGETQYF. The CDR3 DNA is TGTGCCAGCAGCTTGATTCGCCAGGGGGGCGAGACCCAGTACTTC. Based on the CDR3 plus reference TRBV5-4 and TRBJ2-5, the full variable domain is ETGVTQSPTHLIKTRGQQVTLRCSSQSGHNTVSWYQQALGQGPQFIFQYYREEENGRGNFPPRFSGLQFPNYSSELNVNALELDDSALYLCASSLIRQGGETQYFGPGTRLLVL.

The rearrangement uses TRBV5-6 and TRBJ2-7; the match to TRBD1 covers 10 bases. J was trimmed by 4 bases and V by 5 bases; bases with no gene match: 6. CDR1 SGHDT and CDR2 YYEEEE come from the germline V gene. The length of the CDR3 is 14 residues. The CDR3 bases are TGTGCCAGCAGTTCTGACAGGGGGCAATACGAGCAGTACTTC. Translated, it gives CASSSDRGQYEQYF.

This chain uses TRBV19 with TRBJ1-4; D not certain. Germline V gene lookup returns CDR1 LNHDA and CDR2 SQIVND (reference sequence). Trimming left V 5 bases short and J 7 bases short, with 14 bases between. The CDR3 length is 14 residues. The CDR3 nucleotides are TGTGCCAGTAGTGCTACCTCATCCCCTGAAAAACTGTTTTTT. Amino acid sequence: CASSATSSPEKLFF.

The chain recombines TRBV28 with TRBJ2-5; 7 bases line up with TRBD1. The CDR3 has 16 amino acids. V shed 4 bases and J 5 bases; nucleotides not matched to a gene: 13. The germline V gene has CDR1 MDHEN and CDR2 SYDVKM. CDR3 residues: CASSSQQGSTGETQYF. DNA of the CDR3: TGTGCCAGCAGTTCTCAACAGGGGAGTACCGGCGAGACCCAGTACTTC.

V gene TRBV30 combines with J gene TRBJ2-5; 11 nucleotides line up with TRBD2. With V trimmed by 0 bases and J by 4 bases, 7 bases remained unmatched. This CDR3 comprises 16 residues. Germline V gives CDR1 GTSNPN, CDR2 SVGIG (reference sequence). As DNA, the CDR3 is TGTGCCTGGAGTGTACACCGGCTAGCGGGGGGAGAGACCCAGTACTTC. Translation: CAWSVHRLAGGETQYF.

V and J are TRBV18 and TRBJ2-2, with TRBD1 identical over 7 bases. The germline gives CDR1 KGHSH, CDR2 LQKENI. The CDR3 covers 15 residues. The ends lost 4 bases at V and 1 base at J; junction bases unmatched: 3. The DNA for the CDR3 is TGTGCCAGCTCACGACAGGGAATGAACACCGGGGAGCTGTTTTTT. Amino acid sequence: CASSRQGMNTGELFF.

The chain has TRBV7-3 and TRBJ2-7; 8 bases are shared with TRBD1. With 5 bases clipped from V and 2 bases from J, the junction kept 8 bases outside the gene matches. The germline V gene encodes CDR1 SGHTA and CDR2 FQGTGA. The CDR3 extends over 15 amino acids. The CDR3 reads CASSQGQATTYEQYF. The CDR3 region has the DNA TGTGCCAGCAGCCAGGGACAGGCCACCACCTACGAGCAGTACTTC.

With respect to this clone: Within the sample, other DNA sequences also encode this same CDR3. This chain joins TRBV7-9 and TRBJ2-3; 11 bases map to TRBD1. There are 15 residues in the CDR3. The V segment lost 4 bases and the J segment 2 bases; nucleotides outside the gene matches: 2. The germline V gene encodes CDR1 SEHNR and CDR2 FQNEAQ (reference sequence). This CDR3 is CASSYGQGATDTQYF. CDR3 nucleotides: TGTGCCAGCAGCTACGGACAGGGGGCCACAGATACGCAGTATTTT.

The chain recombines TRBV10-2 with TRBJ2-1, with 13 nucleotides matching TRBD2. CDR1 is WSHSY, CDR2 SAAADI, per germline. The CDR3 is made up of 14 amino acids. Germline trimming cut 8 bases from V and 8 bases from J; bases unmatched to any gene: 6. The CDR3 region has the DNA TGCGCCAGCTTCACTAGCGGGGGGGTTGATGAGCAGTTCTTC. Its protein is CASFTSGGVDEQFF.

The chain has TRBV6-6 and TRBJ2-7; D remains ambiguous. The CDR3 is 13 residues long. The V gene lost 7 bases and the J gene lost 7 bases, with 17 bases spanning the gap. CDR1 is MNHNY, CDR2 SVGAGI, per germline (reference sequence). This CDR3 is CASTLGTLEEQYF. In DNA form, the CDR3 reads TGTGCCAGCACCCTGGGTACCCTAGAGGAGCAGTACTTC.

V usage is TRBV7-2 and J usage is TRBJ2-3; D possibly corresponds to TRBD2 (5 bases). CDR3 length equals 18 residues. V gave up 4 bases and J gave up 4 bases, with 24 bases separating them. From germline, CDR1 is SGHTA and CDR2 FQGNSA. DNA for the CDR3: TGTGCCAGCAGCTCCCCGAGGCTAGCCGTTAAATCGGCAGATACGCAGTATTTT. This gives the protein CASSSPRLAVKSADTQYF.

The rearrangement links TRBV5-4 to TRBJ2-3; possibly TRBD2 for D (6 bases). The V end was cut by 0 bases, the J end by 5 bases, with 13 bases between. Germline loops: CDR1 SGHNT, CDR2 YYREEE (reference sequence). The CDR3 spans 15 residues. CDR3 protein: CASSLAKVGGDTQYF. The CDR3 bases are TGTGCCAGCAGCTTGGCTAAGGTGGGGGGAGATACGCAGTATTTT.

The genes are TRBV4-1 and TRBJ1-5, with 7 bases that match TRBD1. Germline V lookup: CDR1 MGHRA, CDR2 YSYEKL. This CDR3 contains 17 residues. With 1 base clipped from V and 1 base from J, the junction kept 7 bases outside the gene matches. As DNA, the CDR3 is TGCGCCAGCAGCCAAGGGGACAGTCCAGTGAGCAATCAGCCCCAGCATTTT. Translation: CASSQGDSPVSNQPQHF.

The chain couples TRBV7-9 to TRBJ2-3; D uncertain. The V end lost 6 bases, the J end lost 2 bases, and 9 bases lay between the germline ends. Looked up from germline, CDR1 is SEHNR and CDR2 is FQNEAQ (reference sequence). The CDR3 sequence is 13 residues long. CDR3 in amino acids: CASRPRNTDTQYF. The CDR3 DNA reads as TGTGCCAGCAGACCGCGAAACACAGATACGCAGTATTTT.

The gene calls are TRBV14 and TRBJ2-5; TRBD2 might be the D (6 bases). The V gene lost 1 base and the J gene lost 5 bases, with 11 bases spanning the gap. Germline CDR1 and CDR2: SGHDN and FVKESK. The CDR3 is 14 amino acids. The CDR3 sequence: CASSQGGAPETQYF. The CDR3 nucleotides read TGTGCCAGCAGCCAAGGCGGGGCACCGGAGACCCAGTACTTC.

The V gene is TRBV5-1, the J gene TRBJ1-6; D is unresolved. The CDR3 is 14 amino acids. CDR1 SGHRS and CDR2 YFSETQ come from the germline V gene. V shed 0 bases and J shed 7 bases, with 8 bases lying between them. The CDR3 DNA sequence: TGCGCCAGCAGCTTGGTAGAGGGCAATTCACCCCTCCACTTT. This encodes CASSLVEGNSPLHF.

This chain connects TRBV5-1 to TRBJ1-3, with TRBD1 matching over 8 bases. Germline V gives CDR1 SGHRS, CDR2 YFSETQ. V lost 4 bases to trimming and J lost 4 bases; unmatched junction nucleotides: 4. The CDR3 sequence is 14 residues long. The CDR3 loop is CASSIQGVGNTIYF. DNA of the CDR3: TGCGCCAGCAGCATACAGGGGGTCGGAAACACCATATATTTT.

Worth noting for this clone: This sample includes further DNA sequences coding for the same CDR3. The DNA of the CDR3 is TGTGCCAGCAGCTTCACCTCGACACTCATGAACACTGAAGCTTTCTTT. This codes for CASSFTSTLMNTEAFF. The chain joins TRBV13 to TRBJ1-1, with unresolved D. The CDR3 covers 16 residues. The germline V gene encodes CDR1 PRHDT and CDR2 FYEKMQ (reference sequence). Trimming left V 3 bases short and J 0 bases short, with 14 bases between.

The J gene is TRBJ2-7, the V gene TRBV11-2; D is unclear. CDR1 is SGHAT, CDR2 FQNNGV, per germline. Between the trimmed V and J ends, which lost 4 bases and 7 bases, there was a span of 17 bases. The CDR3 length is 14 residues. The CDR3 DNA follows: TGTGCCAGCAGCTCACCAACATCTCCTAGAGAGCAGTACTTC. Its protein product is CASSSPTSPREQYF.

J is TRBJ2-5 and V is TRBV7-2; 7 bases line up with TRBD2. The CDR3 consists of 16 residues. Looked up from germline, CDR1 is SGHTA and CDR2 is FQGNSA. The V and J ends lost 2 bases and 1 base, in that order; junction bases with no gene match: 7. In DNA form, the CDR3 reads TGTGCCAGCAGCTTACGCCCTAGCGGTTCCCAAGAGACCCAGTACTTC. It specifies CASSLRPSGSQETQYF.

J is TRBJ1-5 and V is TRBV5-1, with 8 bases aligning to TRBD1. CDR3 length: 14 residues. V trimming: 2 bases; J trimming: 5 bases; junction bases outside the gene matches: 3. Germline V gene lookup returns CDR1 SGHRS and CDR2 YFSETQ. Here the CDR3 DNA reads TGCGCCAGCAGCTTAGACAGGGGTGATCAGCCCCAGCATTTT. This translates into CASSLDRGDQPQHF.

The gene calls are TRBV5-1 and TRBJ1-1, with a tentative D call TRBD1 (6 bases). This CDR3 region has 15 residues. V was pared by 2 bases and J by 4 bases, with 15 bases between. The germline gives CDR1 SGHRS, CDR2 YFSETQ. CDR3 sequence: CASSFTSGAVTEAFF. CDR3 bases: TGCGCCAGCAGCTTCACGTCAGGGGCGGTCACTGAAGCTTTCTTT.

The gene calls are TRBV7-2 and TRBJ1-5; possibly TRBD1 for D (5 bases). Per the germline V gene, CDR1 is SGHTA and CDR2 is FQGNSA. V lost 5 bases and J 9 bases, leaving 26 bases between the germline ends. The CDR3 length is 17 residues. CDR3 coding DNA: TGTGCCAGCAGCCCCTCGGGGGGGGGTATGTACAGTAGGCCCCAGCATTTT. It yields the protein CASSPSGGGMYSRPQHF.

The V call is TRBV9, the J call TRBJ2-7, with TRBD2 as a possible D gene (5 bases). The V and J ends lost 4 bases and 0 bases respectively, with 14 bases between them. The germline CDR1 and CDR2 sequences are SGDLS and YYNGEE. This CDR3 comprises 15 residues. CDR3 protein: CASSPREASSYEQYF. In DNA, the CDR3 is TGTGCCAGCAGCCCCCGGGAAGCCAGCTCCTACGAGCAGTACTTC. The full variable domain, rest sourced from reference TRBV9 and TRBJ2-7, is DSGVTQTPKHLITATGQRVTLRCSPRSGDLSVYWYQQSLDQGLQFLIQYYNGEERAKGNILERFSAQQFPDLHSELNLSSLELGDSALYFCASSPREASSYEQYFGPGTRLTVT.

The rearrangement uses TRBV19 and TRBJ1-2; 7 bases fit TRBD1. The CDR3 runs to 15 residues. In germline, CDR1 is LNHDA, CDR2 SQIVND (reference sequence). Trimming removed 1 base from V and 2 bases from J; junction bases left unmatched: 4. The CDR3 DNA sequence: TGTGCCAGTAGTATAGCCCAGACAGGGAACTATGGCTACACCTTC. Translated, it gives CASSIAQTGNYGYTF. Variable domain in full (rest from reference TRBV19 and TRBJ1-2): DGGITQSPKYLFRKEGQNVTLSCEQNLNHDAMYWYRQDPGQGLRLIYYSQIVNDFQKGDIAEGYSVSREKKESFPLTVTSAQKNPTAFYLCASSIAQTGNYGYTFGSGTRLTVV.